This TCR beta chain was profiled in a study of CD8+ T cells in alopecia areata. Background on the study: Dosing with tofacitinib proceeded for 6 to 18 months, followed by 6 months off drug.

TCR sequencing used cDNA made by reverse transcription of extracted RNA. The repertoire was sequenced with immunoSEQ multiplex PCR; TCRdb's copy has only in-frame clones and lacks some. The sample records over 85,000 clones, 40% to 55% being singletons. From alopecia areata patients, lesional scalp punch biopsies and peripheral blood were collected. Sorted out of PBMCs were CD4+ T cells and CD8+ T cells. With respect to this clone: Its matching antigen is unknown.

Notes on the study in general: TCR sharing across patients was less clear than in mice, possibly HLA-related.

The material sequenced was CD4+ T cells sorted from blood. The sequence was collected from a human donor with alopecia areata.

CDR3 DNA sequence: TGTGCCTGGGTAAAGACAGGGAAGGGCACAGATACGCAGTATTTT. Protein product: CAWVKTGKGTDTQYF. The chain employs TRBV30 and TRBJ2-3; 7 bases line up with TRBD1. CDR3 length equals 15 residues. From germline, CDR1 is GTSNPN and CDR2 SVGIG (reference sequence). V gave up 5 bases and J gave up 1 base; unmatched junction bases: 9.